This entry is about one T cell receptor beta chain. Its specificity is unknown. The data derive from a study of OX40 agonist ivuxolimab in advanced cancers. Exclusion of a patient followed from autoimmune disease history or systemic immunosuppression. The timepoints at which blood was sampled were baseline, cycle 4 day 1, and cycle 7 day 1. The protocol was immunoSEQ multiplex PCR, while the TCRdb copy is restricted to in-frame clones and leaves out a portion. Counted here are some 86,000 clones, around 85% occurring once; the ten biggest clones make up roughly 3.4%. General observations from the study: At doses 0.1 to 3.0 mg/kg, CD4+ and CD8+ clones expanded. On average, CD8+ T cells showed a greater number of expanded clones than CD4+.

CDR1 and CDR2 from the germline V gene are SGHRS and YFSETQ. This CDR3 is built from 13 residues. V lost 3 bases to trimming and J lost 0 bases, with 5 bases between them. The specimen comprised CD4+ or CD8+ T cells sorted from blood, sampled in a trial of the OX40 agonist ivuxolimab. The chain couples TRBV5-1 to TRBJ2-3; D gene ambiguous. The clonotype comes from an adult with an advanced solid tumor such as melanoma, head and neck, liver or kidney cancer. CDR3 loop: CASSSPSTDTQYF. The CDR3 DNA is TGCGCCAGCAGCTCTCCTAGCACAGATACGCAGTATTTT.